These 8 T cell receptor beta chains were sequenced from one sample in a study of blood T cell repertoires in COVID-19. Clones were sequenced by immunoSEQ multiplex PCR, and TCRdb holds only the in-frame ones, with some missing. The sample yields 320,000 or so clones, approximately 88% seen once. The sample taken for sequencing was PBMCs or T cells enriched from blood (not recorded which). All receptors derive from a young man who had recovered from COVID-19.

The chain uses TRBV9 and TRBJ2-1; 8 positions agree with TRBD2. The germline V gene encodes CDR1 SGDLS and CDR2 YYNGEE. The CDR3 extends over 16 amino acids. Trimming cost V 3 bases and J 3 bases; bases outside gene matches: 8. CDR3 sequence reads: CASSALISGDYNEQFF. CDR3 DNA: TGTGCCAGCAGCGCCCTGATTAGCGGGGACTACAATGAGCAGTTCTTC.

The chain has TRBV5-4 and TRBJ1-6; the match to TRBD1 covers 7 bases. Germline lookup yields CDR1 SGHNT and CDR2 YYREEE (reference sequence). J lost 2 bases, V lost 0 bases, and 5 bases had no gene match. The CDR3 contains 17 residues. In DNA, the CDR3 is TGTGCCAGCAGCTTGGCCTCCGGGACAGCCTATAATTCACCCCTCCACTTT. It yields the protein CASSLASGTAYNSPLHF. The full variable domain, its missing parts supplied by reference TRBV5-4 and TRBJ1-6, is ETGVTQSPTHLIKTRGQQVTLRCSSQSGHNTVSWYQQALGQGPQFIFQYYREEENGRGNFPPRFSGLQFPNYSSELNVNALELDDSALYLCASSLASGTAYNSPLHFGNGTRLTVT.

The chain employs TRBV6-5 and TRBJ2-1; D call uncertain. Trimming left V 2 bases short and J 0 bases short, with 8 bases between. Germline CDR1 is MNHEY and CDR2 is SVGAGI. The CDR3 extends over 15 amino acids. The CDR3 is CASSYTAGSYNEQFF. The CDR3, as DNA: TGTGCCAGCAGTTACACCGCCGGCTCCTACAATGAGCAGTTCTTC.

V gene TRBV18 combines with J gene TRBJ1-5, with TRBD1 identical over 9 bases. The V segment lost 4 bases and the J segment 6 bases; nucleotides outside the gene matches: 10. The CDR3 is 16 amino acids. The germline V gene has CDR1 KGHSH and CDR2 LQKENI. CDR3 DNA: TGTGCCAGCTCACACTCGACAGGGGGAAGGATTCAGCCCCAGCATTTT. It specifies CASSHSTGGRIQPQHF.

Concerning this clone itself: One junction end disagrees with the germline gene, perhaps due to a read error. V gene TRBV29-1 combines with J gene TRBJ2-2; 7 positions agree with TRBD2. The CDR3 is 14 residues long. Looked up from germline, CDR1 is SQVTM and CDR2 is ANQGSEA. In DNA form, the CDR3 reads TGCAGCGTAATCCTCGGGAGGAACTCCGGGGAGCTGTTTTTT. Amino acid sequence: CSVILGRNSGELFF.

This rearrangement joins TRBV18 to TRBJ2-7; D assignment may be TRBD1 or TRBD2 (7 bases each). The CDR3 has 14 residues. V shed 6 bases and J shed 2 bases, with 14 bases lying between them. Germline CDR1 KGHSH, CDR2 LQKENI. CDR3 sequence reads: CASSPGGVPYEQYF. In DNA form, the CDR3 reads TGTGCCAGCTCCCCAGGGGGGGTACCCTACGAGCAGTACTTC.

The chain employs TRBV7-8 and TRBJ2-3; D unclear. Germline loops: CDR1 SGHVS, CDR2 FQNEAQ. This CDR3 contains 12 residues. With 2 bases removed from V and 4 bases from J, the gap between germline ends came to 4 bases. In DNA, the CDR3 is TGTGCCAGCAGCTTATTCTCAGATACGCAGTATTTT. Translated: CASSLFSDTQYF.

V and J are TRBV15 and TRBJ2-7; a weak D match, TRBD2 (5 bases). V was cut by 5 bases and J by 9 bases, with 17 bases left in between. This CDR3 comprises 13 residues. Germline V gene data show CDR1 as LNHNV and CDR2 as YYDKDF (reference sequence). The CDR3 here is CATSGGQAEVQYF. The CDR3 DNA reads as TGTGCCACCAGCGGAGGTCAGGCGGAGGTGCAGTACTTC.